This TCR beta chain is from a study of T cell responses to AZD1222 COVID-19 vaccine. Points from the study as a whole: Only five or six individuals given AZD1222 were seropositive at baseline.

Details on this clone: Its specificity is unknown. Other DNA sequences in the same sample also yield this CDR3.

The method was immunoSEQ multiplex PCR; TCRdb's version includes in-frame clones alone and lacks a portion of them. The table has tens of thousands of clones, approximately 88% seen once. The length of the CDR3 is 15 residues. Germline CDR1 is SGHRS and CDR2 is YFSETQ. Trimming removed 1 base at V and 1 base at J, with 10 bases between. This clonotype originated in an adult in good health. The chain links TRBV5-1 to TRBJ2-3; D tentatively fits TRBD1 or TRBD2 (6 bases each). Here the sequenced sample was peripheral blood, taken on day 0 of AZD1222 vaccination. CDR3 sequence: CASSLRGLGTDTQYF. The CDR3 nucleotides are TGCGCCAGCAGCTTGCGGGGGCTTGGCACAGATACGCAGTATTTT.